This TCR beta chain was observed in a study of graft-versus-host responses after intestinal transplantation. The assay was immunoSEQ multiplex PCR, and TCRdb's table has in-frame clones only and misses some. Altogether some 140,000 clones are present, around 94% being singletons, with the ten largest covering around 0.16%. Germline assignment: CDR1 KGHSH and CDR2 LQKENI. The CDR3 has 16 amino acids. V was pared by 4 bases and J by 2 bases, with 6 bases of the junction left unmatched. As to this clone: As yet, its antigen is unknown.

The receptor was derived from a human donor who received an intestinal transplant. The chain links TRBV18 to TRBJ1-4; 8 positions agree with TRBD1. Material: unstimulated CD4+ T cells sorted from spleen or lymph node cells, obtained before intestinal transplant. CDR3 DNA: TGTGCCAGCTCACGAGACAGGGGATCGACTAATGAAAAACTGTTTTTT. The encoded protein is CASSRDRGSTNEKLFF.